The rows below give T cell receptor beta chains drawn from one sample of a study of metastatic and nonmetastatic thyroid tumors. Using MiXCR, TCRdb re-called clones from the PCR reads. The data hold just over 40,000 clones, with about an eighth observed a single time. Specimen: blood. The source of these receptors is a female donor with papillary thyroid cancer or a benign thyroid nodule (not recorded which). Some clones in this sample may be carry-over from other donors' samples. Both conserved end residues are part of each CDR3. Each record gives: clone size, J gene, D gene, V gene, CDR3 protein, CDR3 DNA. A D gene is named only where the DNA matches it firmly. Clone sizes are given selectively: once, few, many, or a class where the clone is expanded.

many | TRBJ2-1 | NA | TRBV9 | CASSAGTALSNEQFF | TGTGCCAGCAGCGCCGGGACTGCCCTTTCCAATGAGCAGTTCTTC
many | TRBJ1-6 | TRBD1 | TRBV9 | CASTVGQGNSPLHF | TGTGCCAGCACCGTGGGACAGGGTAATTCACCCCTCCACTTT
many | TRBJ2-2 | TRBD2 | TRBV28 | CASGIGLAGGGGELFF | TGTGCCAGCGGGATCGGACTAGCGGGAGGGGGCGGGGAGCTGTTTTTT
NA | TRBJ2-7 | TRBD2 | TRBV4-1 | CASSQVALGTSGRGEQYF | TGCGCCAGCAGCCAAGTCGCTCTCGGGACTAGCGGGAGAGGAGAGCAGTACTTC
NA | TRBJ2-7 | NA | TRBV11-2 | CASSPGSVRALSYEQYF | TGTGCCAGCAGCCCGGGTAGCGTGAGGGCCTTGTCCTACGAGCAGTATTTC
NA | TRBJ2-7 | NA | TRBV11-2 | CASRGGTGKSSYEQYF | TGTGCCAGCAGGGGGGGGACAGGCAAGAGCTCCTACGAGCAGTACTTC
many | TRBJ2-7 | NA | TRBV5-1 | CASSLFGTYPYEQYF | TGCGCCAGCAGCTTGTTCGGGACGTATCCATACGAGCAGTACTTC
many | TRBJ2-6 | TRBD1 | TRBV12-3/TRBV12-4 | CASSALQGTGANVLTF | TGTGCCAGCAGTGCCCTACAGGGGACTGGGGCCAACGTCCTGACTTTC
many | TRBJ1-4 | NA | TRBV18 | CASSRGTTNEKLFF | TGTGCCAGCTCACGGGGAACAACTAATGAAAAACTGTTTTTT
many | TRBJ1-2 | NA | TRBV10-2 | CASSEIPGKTNYGYTF | TGCGCCAGCAGTGAGATCCCAGGGAAGACTAACTATGGCTACACCTTC
many | TRBJ2-2 | NA | TRBV2 | CASSVLGTGELFF | TGTGCCAGCAGTGTACTGGGAACCGGGGAGCTGTTTTTT
many | TRBJ2-1 | NA | TRBV4-3 | CASSPLWVDNEQFF | TGCGCCAGCAGCCCGCTTTGGGTCGACAATGAGCAGTTCTTC
many | TRBJ1-1 | NA | TRBV28 | CASSLGGGRYTEAFF | TGTGCCAGCAGCCTTGGGGGGGGGAGGTACACTGAAGCTTTCTTT
many | TRBJ1-2 | NA | TRBV18 | CASSPVPARTNYGYTF | TGTGCCAGCTCACCAGTCCCAGCTCGCACTAACTATGGCTACACCTTC
many | TRBJ1-6 | NA | TRBV4-3 | CASSPGPYNSPLHF | TGCGCCAGCAGCCCAGGGCCCTATAATTCACCCCTCCACTTT
many | TRBJ1-2 | TRBD1 | TRBV4-3 | CASSTSTGQGDGYTF | TGCGCCAGCAGCACATCGACCGGACAGGGAGATGGCTACACCTTC
many | TRBJ1-6 | NA | TRBV6-4 | CASSDSSRGNSPLHF | TGTGCCAGCAGTGACTCGTCCAGGGGCAATTCACCCCTCCACTTT
NA | TRBJ2-3 | NA | TRBV5-1 | CASSLPDTQYF | TGCGCCAGCAGCTTGCCAGATACGCAGTATTTT
many | TRBJ1-5 | NA | TRBV6-4 | CASRIPRPGWRQPQHF | TGTGCCAGCAGGATCCCACGGCCAGGGTGGCGGCAGCCCCAGCATTTT
many | TRBJ2-1 | TRBD2 | TRBV25-1 | CASSERGRGEQFF | TGTGCCAGCAGTGAACGCGGGAGAGGTGAGCAGTTCTTC
many | TRBJ2-3 | TRBD2 | TRBV3-1 | CASSQDSFSGDLTDTQYF | TGTGCCAGCAGCCAAGATAGTTTTAGCGGGGATCTCACAGATACGCAGTATTTT
many | TRBJ2-7 | TRBD1 | TRBV13 | CASSPYRDSSYEQYF | TGTGCCAGCAGCCCATACCGGGACAGCTCCTACGAGCAGTACTTC
many | TRBJ1-5 | TRBD1 | TRBV6-2/TRBV6-3 | CASRTVRDRRNQPQHF | TGTGCCAGCAGGACCGTTCGGGACAGAAGGAATCAGCCCCAGCATTTT
NA | TRBJ2-1 | TRBD2 | TRBV20-1 | CSARLADNEQFF | TGCAGTGCTAGACTAGCGGACAATGAGCAGTTCTTC
many | TRBJ2-2 | TRBD1 | TRBV12-3/TRBV12-4 | CASSNWVGQRTGELFF | TGTGCCAGCAGTAATTGGGTGGGACAGCGAACCGGGGAGCTGTTTTTT
NA | TRBJ2-3 | TRBD2 | TRBV3-1 | CASSPGLAGVKDTQYF | TGTGCCAGCAGCCCGGGACTAGCGGGAGTGAAAGATACGCAGTATTTT
many | TRBJ1-1 | NA | TRBV9 | CASTTEGNTEAFF | TGTGCCAGTACTACGGAGGGGAACACTGAAGCTTTCTTT
NA | TRBJ2-7 | NA | TRBV6-1 | CAISGWSGGAYEQYF | TGTGCCATCAGTGGGTGGTCTGGGGGTGCCTACGAGCAGTACTTC
many | TRBJ2-3 | TRBD1 | TRBV5-5 | CASSLEQGYTDTQYF | TGTGCCAGCAGCTTGGAACAGGGGTACACAGATACGCAGTATTTT
many | TRBJ2-1 | TRBD1 | TRBV11-1 | CASSSLGQKIPGYNEQFF | TGTGCCAGCAGCTCTTTGGGACAGAAAATCCCCGGTTACAATGAGCAGTTCTTC
many | TRBJ2-3 | NA | TRBV18 | CASSPGTVWGIGTDTQYF | TGTGCCAGCTCACCAGGTACCGTCTGGGGGATCGGCACAGATACGCAGTATTTT
many | TRBJ2-4 | NA | TRBV13 | CANSLFLAGRDIQYF | TGTGCCAACAGCTTATTCCTAGCAGGTCGGGACATTCAGTACTTC
many | TRBJ1-2 | NA | TRBV12-3/TRBV12-4 | CASSDAGANYGYTF | TGTGCCAGCAGTGACGCCGGGGCGAACTATGGCTACACCTTC
NA | TRBJ1-6 | NA | TRBV27 | CASSSFQGMGSPLHF | TGTGCCAGCAGCTCTTTCCAGGGGATGGGATCACCCCTCCACTTT
many | TRBJ1-6 | TRBD1 | TRBV2 | CASSPTGESSPLHF | TGTGCCAGCAGCCCGACAGGGGAATCTTCACCCCTCCACTTT
many | TRBJ2-7 | TRBD1 | TRBV7-2 | CASSNAGTGFEQYF | TGTGCCAGCAGCAACGCCGGGACAGGGTTCGAGCAGTACTTC
NA | TRBJ1-1 | NA | TRBV20-1 | CSARGGGSTEAFF | TGCAGTGCTAGGGGAGGGGGGAGCACTGAAGCTTTCTTT